The clone carrying this T cell receptor beta chain was detected only once. The data were obtained in a study of Ad26.COV2.S vaccination and SARS-CoV-2 variants. J lost 0 bases, V lost 4 bases, and 8 bases had no gene match. The V gene's germline CDR1 is MGHRA and CDR2 YSYEKL. The CDR3 covers 18 residues. The repertoire was sequenced with immunoSEQ multiplex PCR; TCRdb's copy has only in-frame clones and lacks some. The data hold about 350,000 clones, with 88% observed a single time. The treatment: about 20 received Ad26.COV2.S at low or high dose, single or two shots; about five received placebo; per-sample allocation not given. Sampling was done on day 63 after the first vaccine or placebo injection.

Sequencing used peripheral blood, obtained in a trial of Ad26.COV2.S vaccine versus placebo. The clonotype comes from a person between 18 and 65 years old who received the Ad26.COV2.S COVID-19 vaccine or a placebo. The V gene is TRBV4-1, the J gene TRBJ2-2, with 10 positions matching TRBD2. The CDR3 spells CASSPESSGRANTGELFF. The CDR3 bases are TGCGCCAGCAGCCCAGAGTCGAGCGGGAGGGCGAACACCGGGGAGCTGTTTTTT.